Sequencing of this T cell receptor (beta chain) was carried out in a study of T cells in Graves' hyperthyroidism and ophthalmopathy. This clonotype was counted many times. Amplification targeted TCR beta CDR3 regions from RNA transcripts. The primer set for the first-round RT-PCR of the TCR CDR3 was HTBI. TCRdb called the multiplex PCR reads again in MiXCR, with one record for every CDR3 protein. This table has 350,000 or so distinct CDR3 sequences, about 17% appearing once. This CDR3 is built from 12 residues. Germline V gene sequence: CDR1 SGHTA, CDR2 FQGNSA. V was clipped by 5 bases and J by 5 bases, with 4 bases between them.

Sequenced input: blood. This rearrangement joins TRBV7-2 to TRBJ2-6; no definite D call. The source of this sequence is a woman younger than 45 with Graves' hyperthyroidism that later progressed to Graves' ophthalmopathy. The CDR3 DNA sequence: TGTGCCAGCAGCCGGTGGGCCAACGTCCTGACTTTC. It specifies CASSRWANVLTF.